Listed here are 11 T cell receptor beta chains from one sample, sequenced in a study of blood T cell repertoires in COVID-19. Libraries were prepared by immunoSEQ multiplex PCR; TCRdb keeps only in-frame clonotypes and omits some of them. The table shows over 100,000 clones, with approximately 85% occurring only once. Sequences were obtained from peripheral blood. The receptors stem from a man between 65 and 85 years old with acute or convalescent COVID-19.

The rearrangement joins TRBV2 to TRBJ2-2; D is perhaps TRBD1 (5 bases). The germline gives CDR1 SNHLY, CDR2 FYNNEI. Between the trimmed V and J ends, which lost 5 bases and 1 base, there was a span of 11 bases. CDR3 length equals 15 residues. The CDR3 here is CASSPTEGNTGELFF. CDR3 sequence (DNA): TGTGCCAGCAGTCCGACAGAAGGGAACACCGGGGAGCTGTTTTTT.

This clone has a handful of counts. The chain has TRBV24-1 and TRBJ2-1, with D unresolved. This CDR3 is built from 16 residues. Trimming left V 6 bases short and J 1 base short, with 15 bases between. Per germline, CDR1 KGHDR and CDR2 SFDVKD. This CDR3 is CATSQTGSPSYNEQFF. For the CDR3, the DNA is TGTGCCACCAGTCAGACCGGGTCCCCATCCTACAATGAGCAGTTCTTC.

The rearrangement links TRBV10-3 to TRBJ2-7; TRBD2 matches 7 bases. Germline lookup yields CDR1 ENHRY and CDR2 SYGVKD. V shed 8 bases, J shed 3 bases, and the junction held 10 bases outside the gene matches. The CDR3 consists of 14 residues. The DNA for the CDR3 is TGTGCCATCGGGTCCCGGGAGGCCCTCTACGAGCAGTACTTC. Translated, it gives CAIGSREALYEQYF.

The chain carries TRBV2 and TRBJ2-6, with 7 bases fitting TRBD1. The J segment lost 4 bases and the V segment lost 5 bases, leaving 8 bases of the junction unmatched. From germline, CDR1 is SNHLY and CDR2 FYNNEI. The CDR3 is 16 amino acids. As DNA, the CDR3 is TGTGCCAGCAGTCCCCGACAGGGTTTAGGGGCCAACGTCCTGACTTTC. Amino acid sequence: CASSPRQGLGANVLTF.

This clone was observed a single time. The chain couples TRBV21-1 to TRBJ1-6; the table's TRBD1 call for D was not verified on the DNA. TRBV21-1 corresponds to a pseudogene. This CDR3 is built from 16 residues. The CDR3 loop is CASSAEDRTGGSPLHF. The CDR3 DNA is TGTGCCAGCAGCGCTGAGGACAGGACGGGTGGCTCACCCCTCCACTTT.

This chain uses TRBV28 with TRBJ1-1, with 9 bases fitting TRBD1. Trimming cost V 8 bases and J 5 bases; bases outside gene matches: 9. This CDR3 comprises 14 residues. CDR1 is MDHEN and CDR2 is SYDVKM in the germline V gene. CDR3 amino acids: CASYPGTGRTEAFF. The CDR3 DNA reads TGTGCCAGCTATCCCGGGACAGGGCGTACTGAAGCTTTCTTT.

This chain connects TRBV6-6 to TRBJ1-4, with D possibly TRBD1 on 6 matching bases. The CDR3 spans 13 residues. Germline V CDR1 and CDR2: MNHNY, SVGAGI (reference sequence). Between the trimmed V and J ends, which lost 7 bases and 7 bases, there was a span of 13 bases. CDR3 amino acids: CASMGGLGEKLFF. CDR3 nucleotides: TGTGCCAGCATGGGGGGGCTGGGTGAAAAACTGTTTTTT.

This chain connects TRBV14 to TRBJ1-6; the D is unclear. CDR1 is SGHDN, CDR2 FVKESK, per germline. The germline V and J ends were trimmed by 6 bases and 7 bases, with 13 bases remaining between them. The CDR3 contains 14 residues. This chain's CDR3 is CASSLGNRNSPLHF. The CDR3 nucleotides are TGTGCCAGCAGTCTGGGCAACCGAAATTCACCCCTCCACTTT. Full variable domain (remainder filled in from reference TRBV14 and TRBJ1-6): EAGVTQFPSHSVIEKGQTVTLRCDPISGHDNLYWYRRVMGKEIKFLLHFVKESKQDESGMPNNRFLAERTGGTYSTLKVQPAELEDSGVYFCASSLGNRNSPLHFGNGTRLTVT.

The V call is TRBV21-1, the J call TRBJ2-5; the table's TRBD2 call for D was not verified on the DNA. TRBV21-1 is listed as a pseudogene. The CDR3 sequence is 20 residues long. The CDR3 protein is CASSRREGTSGRAVGETQYF. The CDR3, as DNA: TGTGCCAGCAGCCGACGCGAGGGGACTAGCGGGAGGGCCGTAGGGGAGACCCAGTACTTC.

This rearrangement joins TRBV6-5 to TRBJ2-7, with a weak D call TRBD1 (5 bases). Germline V lookup: CDR1 MNHEY, CDR2 SVGAGI. The CDR3 loop spans 11 amino acids. With 11 bases removed from V and 1 base from J, the gap between germline ends came to 9 bases. CDR3 nucleotide sequence: TGTGCCGCCCGACAGTCCTACGAGCAGTACTTC. Its protein is CAARQSYEQYF.

This chain joins TRBV2 and TRBJ2-5, with D unclear. Looked up from germline, CDR1 is SNHLY and CDR2 is FYNNEI. The CDR3 has 11 residues. Trimming pared 4 bases from V and 5 bases from J, leaving 5 bases between. In DNA, the CDR3 is TGTGCCAGCAGTGCCGTGGAGACCCAGTACTTC. Protein product: CASSAVETQYF.